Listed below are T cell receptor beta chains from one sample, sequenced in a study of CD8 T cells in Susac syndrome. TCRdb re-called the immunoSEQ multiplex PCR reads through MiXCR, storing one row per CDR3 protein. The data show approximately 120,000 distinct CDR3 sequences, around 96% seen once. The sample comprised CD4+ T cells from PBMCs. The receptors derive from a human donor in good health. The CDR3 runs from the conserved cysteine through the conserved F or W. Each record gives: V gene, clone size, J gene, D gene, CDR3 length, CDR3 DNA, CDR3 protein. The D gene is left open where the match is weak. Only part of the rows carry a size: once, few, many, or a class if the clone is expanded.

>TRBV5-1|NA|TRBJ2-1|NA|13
TGCGCCAGCAGCCCGGGACACGGCAATGAGCAGTTCTTC
CASSPGHGNEQFF
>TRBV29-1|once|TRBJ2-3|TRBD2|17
TGCAGCGTTGGAGGGACTAGCGGGAGAGCGGGCACAGATACGCAGTATTTT
CSVGGTSGRAGTDTQYF
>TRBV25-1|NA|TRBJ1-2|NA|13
TGTGCCAGCAGTGAATTCCAGGGGAGAGGCTACACCTTC
CASSEFQGRGYTF
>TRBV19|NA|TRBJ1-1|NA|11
TGTGCCAGCAGGGTGAGGACTGAAGCTTTCTTT
CASRVRTEAFF
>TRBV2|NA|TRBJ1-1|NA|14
TGTGCCAGCAGCGTCGACAGATTGAACACTGAAGCTTTCTTT
CASSVDRLNTEAFF
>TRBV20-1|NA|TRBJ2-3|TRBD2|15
TGCAGTGCTAGAGATCTGCGGGAGGGTGCAGATACGCAGTATTTT
CSARDLREGADTQYF
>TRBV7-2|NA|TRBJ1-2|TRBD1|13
TGTGCCAGCAGCTGGACAGGGGGATGGAGCTACACCTTC
CASSWTGGWSYTF
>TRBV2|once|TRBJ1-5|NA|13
TGTGCCAGCAGTGACAGGGAGAGTCAGCCCCAGCATTTT
CASSDRESQPQHF
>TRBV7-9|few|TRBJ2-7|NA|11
TGTGCCAGCAGCTTAGACCACGAGCAGTACTTC
CASSLDHEQYF
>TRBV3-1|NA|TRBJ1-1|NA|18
TGTGCCAGCAGCCCGACGTTTCCCCGCGGGGATCTAAACACTGAAGCTTTCTTT
CASSPTFPRGDLNTEAFF
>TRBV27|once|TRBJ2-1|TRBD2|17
TGTGCCAGCATTAATCCGGGACTAGCGGGAGTGGGCGATGAGCAGTTCTTC
CASINPGLAGVGDEQFF
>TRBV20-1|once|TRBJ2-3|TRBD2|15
TGCAGTGCTAGACTAGCGGGAGGGCCGACAGATACGCAGTATTTT
CSARLAGGPTDTQYF
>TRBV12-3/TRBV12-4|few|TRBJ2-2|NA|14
TGTGCCAGCAGTTTAGCTAGGAACACCGGGGAGCTGTTTTTT
CASSLARNTGELFF
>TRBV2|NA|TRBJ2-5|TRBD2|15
TGTGCCAGCCATCTTCTAGCGGGAGGAAGTGAGACCCAGTACTTC
CASHLLAGGSETQYF
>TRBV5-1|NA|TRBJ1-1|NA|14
TGCGCCAGCAGCTACTACGGTAGTAACACTGAAGCTTTCTTT
CASSYYGSNTEAFF
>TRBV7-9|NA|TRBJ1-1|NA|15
TGTGCCAGCAGCTTAGGAGTTATATACGGGACTGAAGCTTTCTTT
CASSLGVIYGTEAFF
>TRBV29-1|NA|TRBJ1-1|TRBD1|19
TGCAGCGGCCTCGGGATTTCCTTCCGGGACAGGTTCCAATTCACTGAAGCTTTCTTT
CSGLGISFRDRFQFTEAFF
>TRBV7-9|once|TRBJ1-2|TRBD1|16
TGTGCCAGCAGCTTAGCTGGGACAGCCCTAGTTGGTGGCTACACCTTC
CASSLAGTALVGGYTF
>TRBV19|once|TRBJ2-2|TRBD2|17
TGTGCCAGCGCCAGGACTAGCGGGAGTCAAGGCACCGGGGAGCTGTTTTTT
CASARTSGSQGTGELFF
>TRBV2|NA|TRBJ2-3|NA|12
TGTGCCAGCAGTTCAGGCCCAGATACGCAGTATTTT
CASSSGPDTQYF
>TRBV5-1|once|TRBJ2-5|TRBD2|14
TGCGCCAGCAGCTCAGGGACTAGCACGGAGACCCAGTACTTC
CASSSGTSTETQYF
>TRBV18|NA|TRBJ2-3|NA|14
TGTGCCAGCTCACCCCTGGGCGTCGCAGATACGCAGTATTTT
CASSPLGVADTQYF
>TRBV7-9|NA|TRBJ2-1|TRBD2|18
TGTGCCAGCAGCTCACCCGGACTAGCGGGGAGCTCCTACAATGAGCAGTTCTTC
CASSSPGLAGSSYNEQFF
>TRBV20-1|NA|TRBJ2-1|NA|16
TGCAGTGCTCCCTCCCCGGCCGCGGGAACCTACAATGAGCAGTTCTTC
CSAPSPAAGTYNEQFF
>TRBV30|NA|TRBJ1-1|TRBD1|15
TGTGCCTGGAGGGCACTACAGGGGGCGAACACTGAAGCTTTCTTT
CAWRALQGANTEAFF
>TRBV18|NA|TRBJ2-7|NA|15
TGTGCCAGCTCACCACGGGGGGATGGCTCCTACGAGCAGTACTTC
CASSPRGDGSYEQYF
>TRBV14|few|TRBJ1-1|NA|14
TGTGCCAGCAGCTTCCGGGAGGCAGACACTGAAGCTTTCTTT
CASSFREADTEAFF
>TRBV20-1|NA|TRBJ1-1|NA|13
TGCAGTGCTGCGGGACTGGGGAACACTGAAGCTTTCTTT
CSAAGLGNTEAFF
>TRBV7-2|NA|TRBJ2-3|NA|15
TGTGCCAGCAGCCCCGGGACATTTTACACAGATACGCAGTATTTT
CASSPGTFYTDTQYF
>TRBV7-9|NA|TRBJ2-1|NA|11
TGTGCCAGCAGCTTGAGGTATGAGCAGTTCTTC
CASSLRYEQFF
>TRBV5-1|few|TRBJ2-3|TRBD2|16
TGCGCCAGCAGCCTCGGACTAGCGGGAGCGGCAGATACGCAGTATTTT
CASSLGLAGAADTQYF
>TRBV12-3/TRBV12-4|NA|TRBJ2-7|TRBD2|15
TGTGCCAGCAGTTTAACTAGCGGGAATTTACACGAGCAGTACTTC
CASSLTSGNLHEQYF
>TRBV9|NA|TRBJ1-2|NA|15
TGTGCCAGCAGCCCCAACCCCGGACAGAACTATGGCTACACCTTC
CASSPNPGQNYGYTF
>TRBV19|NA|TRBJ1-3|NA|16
TGTGCCAGTATTCCTAGGGGGAAGGAGGACGGAAACACCATATATTTT
CASIPRGKEDGNTIYF
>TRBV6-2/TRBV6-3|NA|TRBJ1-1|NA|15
TGTGCCAGCACTTACTCGCCAATAAGAGGGACTGAAGCTTTCTTT
CASTYSPIRGTEAFF
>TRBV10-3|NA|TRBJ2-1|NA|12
TGTGCCATCAGGAGACTAGACAATGAGCAGTTCTTC
CAIRRLDNEQFF
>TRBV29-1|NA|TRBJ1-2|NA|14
TGCAGCGTGGGTGAGGGGATTTCTAACTATGGCTACACCTTC
CSVGEGISNYGYTF
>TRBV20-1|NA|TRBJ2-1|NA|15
TGCAGTGCTAGGGGCAGAGGCCACTCCTACAATGAGCAGTTCTTC
CSARGRGHSYNEQFF
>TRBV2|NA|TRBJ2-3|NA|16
TGTGCCAGCAGTGAAATGGAGGGGGTCGGACCAGATACGCAGTATTTT
CASSEMEGVGPDTQYF
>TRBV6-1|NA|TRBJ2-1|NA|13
TGTGCCAGCCTTAGAGTCGACCGCGATGAGCAGTTCTTC
CASLRVDRDEQFF
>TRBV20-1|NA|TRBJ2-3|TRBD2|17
TGCAGTGCTAGTAGTCTGGCTAGCGGTAACCCAAGGGATACGCAGTATTTT
CSASSLASGNPRDTQYF
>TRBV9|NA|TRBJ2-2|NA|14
TGTGCCAGCAGCGCCCAGGCGAACACCGGGGAGCTGTTTTTT
CASSAQANTGELFF
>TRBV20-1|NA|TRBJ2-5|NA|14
TGCAGTGGGTTAAACAGGGTGGGCCAAGAGACCCAGTACTTC
CSGLNRVGQETQYF
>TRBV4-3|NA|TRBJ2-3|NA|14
TGCGCCAGCAGCCAAGATCTCAGCGGGGATACGCAGTATTTT
CASSQDLSGDTQYF
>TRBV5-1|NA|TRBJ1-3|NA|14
TGCGCCAGCACTGAGGGTTCGGGTGGAAACACCATATATTTT
CASTEGSGGNTIYF
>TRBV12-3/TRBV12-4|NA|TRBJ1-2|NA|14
TGTGCCAGCAGTCGTTCAGGGGATCCCGGGGGCTACACCTTC
CASSRSGDPGGYTF
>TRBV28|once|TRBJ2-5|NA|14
TGTGCCAGCACCACCGTCGGCGAGGGGGAGACCCAGTACTTC
CASTTVGEGETQYF
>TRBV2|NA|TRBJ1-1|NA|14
TGTGCCAGCGAACAGGAGTCCGGGAACACTGAAGCTTTCTTT
CASEQESGNTEAFF
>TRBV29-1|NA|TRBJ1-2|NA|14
TGCAGCGTCCCACCAACCCGGCGGGACTATGGCTACACCTTC
CSVPPTRRDYGYTF
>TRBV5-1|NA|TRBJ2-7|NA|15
TGCGCCAGCAGCCCGGACGGGAAATTTAATGGCGAGCAGTACTTC
CASSPDGKFNGEQYF